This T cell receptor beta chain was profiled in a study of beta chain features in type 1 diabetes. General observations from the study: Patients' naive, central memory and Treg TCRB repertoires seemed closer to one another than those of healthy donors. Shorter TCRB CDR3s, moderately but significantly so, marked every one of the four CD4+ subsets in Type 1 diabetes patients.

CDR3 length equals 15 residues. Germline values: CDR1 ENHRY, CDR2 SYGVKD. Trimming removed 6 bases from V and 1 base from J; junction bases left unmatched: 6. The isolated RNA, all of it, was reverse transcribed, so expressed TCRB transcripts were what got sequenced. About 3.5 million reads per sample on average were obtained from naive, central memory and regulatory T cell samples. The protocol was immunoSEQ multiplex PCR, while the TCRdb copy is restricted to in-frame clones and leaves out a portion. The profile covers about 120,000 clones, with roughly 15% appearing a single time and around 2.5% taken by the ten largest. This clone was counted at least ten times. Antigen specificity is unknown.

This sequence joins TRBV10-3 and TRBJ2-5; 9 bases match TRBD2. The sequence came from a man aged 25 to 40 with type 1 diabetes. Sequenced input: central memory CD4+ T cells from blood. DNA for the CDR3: TGTGCCATCAGCCTACAGGGACTAGCCCAAGAGACCCAGTACTTC. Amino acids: CAISLQGLAQETQYF.